This T cell receptor (beta chain) is drawn from a study of T and B cells in COVID-19 patients. Study-wide points: Highly clonal in active COVID-19, TRB repertoires exceeded healthy-donor diversity and richness at recovery.

This CDR3 is built from 15 residues. Germline assignment: CDR1 MNHEY and CDR2 SMNVEV (reference sequence). Trimming took off 3 bases at V and 1 base at J, with 12 bases between the two ends. Multiplex PCR with BIOMED2 TRB-A/B primer pools amplified TRB rearrangements. TCRdb recomputed calls from the multiplex PCR reads with MiXCR, one row per CDR3 protein. The sample shows 15,000 or so distinct CDR3 sequences, roughly 30% of them seen only once. This clonotype was recorded many times. Its antigen remains unknown. TRB was amplified from about 250-500 ng of blood genomic DNA. The clonotype originates from a human donor who had recovered from COVID-19. V and J are TRBV27 and TRBJ1-1; D is unresolved. The sample comprised blood. The CDR3 reads CASSFRGGENTEAFF. In DNA, the CDR3 is TGTGCCAGCAGTTTCCGCGGTGGGGAGAACACTGAAGCTTTCTTT.